These 14 T cell receptor beta chains were all obtained from the same sample, sequenced in a study of early T cells in non-severe SARS-CoV-2 infection. TCRdb itself ran the 5' RACE reads through MiXCR, one entry per CDR3 protein. The sample gives some 56,000 distinct CDR3 sequences, more than 13% of which show up once; over 4% is in the top ten. The sequenced sample was whole blood, obtained at baseline. Source of these receptors: an adult who was a healthcare worker with PCR-confirmed SARS-CoV-2 infection or an uninfected control (not recorded which).

V usage is TRBV6-6 and J usage is TRBJ1-1; D is ambiguous. The CDR3 covers 14 residues. The V and J ends lost 2 bases and 1 base respectively, with 8 bases between them. Per the germline V gene, CDR1 is MNHNY and CDR2 is SVGAGI (reference sequence). The CDR3 DNA is TGTGCCAGCAGTTACGCCGCGTCGAACACTGAAGCTTTCTTT. This translates into CASSYAASNTEAFF.

The V call is TRBV11-2, the J call TRBJ2-5; D perhaps matches TRBD1 (5 bases). The CDR3 has 14 residues. The V end was cut by 4 bases, the J end by 5 bases, with 14 bases between. Germline CDR1 is SGHAT and CDR2 is FQNNGV. CDR3 region: CASSYQRGFETQYF. The CDR3 DNA reads TGTGCCAGCAGCTACCAAAGGGGTTTCGAGACCCAGTACTTC.

As DNA, the CDR3 is TGTGCCAGCAGCTTGAGGGGCGGGATGGATACGCAGTATTTT. It is translated as CASSLRGGMDTQYF. V usage is TRBV11-2 and J usage is TRBJ2-3, with a possible D match to TRBD2 (6 bases). This CDR3 comprises 14 residues. Germline V lookup: CDR1 SGHAT, CDR2 FQNNGV. The V and J ends lost 3 bases and 6 bases respectively, with 13 bases between them.

This clonotype appeared many times. The chain recombines TRBV2 with TRBJ2-1; TRBD2 aligns across 7 bases. The trim removed 6 bases at V and 0 bases at J, leaving 8 bases unmatched. Germline assignment: CDR1 SNHLY and CDR2 FYNNEI. CDR3 length: 16 amino acids. The CDR3 loop is CASSGGAGFSYNEQFF. The CDR3 DNA follows: TGTGCCAGCAGCGGAGGAGCGGGGTTCTCCTACAATGAGCAGTTCTTC.

This sequence joins TRBV6-5 and TRBJ2-5; D remains unclear. This CDR3 is 17 amino acids long. The V end lost 1 base, the J end lost 5 bases, and 20 bases lay between the germline ends. CDR1 MNHEY and CDR2 SVGAGI come from the germline V gene. DNA for the CDR3: TGTGCCAGCAGTTACTTACCCCAACCGGAGTGGCAGGAGACCCAGTACTTC. It is translated as CASSYLPQPEWQETQYF.

J is TRBJ2-3 and V is TRBV3-1; possibly TRBD2 for D (6 bases). The CDR3 is 14 residues long. Germline V lookup: CDR1 LGHDT, CDR2 YNNKEL (reference sequence). The V and J ends lost 1 base and 9 bases respectively, with 14 bases between them. The CDR3 nucleotides are TGTGCCAGCAGCCAAGGAATCGGGGGAACCACGCAGTATTTT. Protein: CASSQGIGGTTQYF.

The V gene is TRBV7-6, the J gene TRBJ2-3, with no clear D. CDR1 is SGHVS and CDR2 is FNYEAQ in the germline V gene. The CDR3 runs to 12 residues. V was trimmed by 4 bases and J by 2 bases, leaving 4 bases between them. The CDR3 DNA reads TGTGCCAGCAGCTCTTACACAGATACGCAGTATTTT. Protein product: CASSSYTDTQYF.

The genes are TRBV6-6 and TRBJ1-2; D call uncertain. The V end lost 4 bases, the J end lost 2 bases, and 11 bases lay between the germline ends. This CDR3 is 14 amino acids long. Germline V gene sequence: CDR1 MNHNY, CDR2 SVGAGI (reference sequence). The CDR3 spells CASSLKRENYGYTF. CDR3 nucleotides: TGTGCCAGCAGTTTGAAGCGAGAAAACTATGGCTACACCTTC.

This clonotype was counted between two and nine times. This chain joins TRBV29-1 and TRBJ1-1; D ambiguous. V lost 6 bases and J 1 base, leaving 9 bases between the germline ends. CDR1 is SQVTM, CDR2 ANQGSEA, per germline. The CDR3 totals 12 residues. The DNA for the CDR3 is TGCAGCGTGCGGACGGAGAACACTGAAGCTTTCTTT. Amino acids: CSVRTENTEAFF.

This clonotype was seen a few times. The V and J genes are TRBV20-1 and TRBJ1-3, with a possible D match to TRBD1 (5 bases). V lost 2 bases and J lost 6, with 8 bases in between. The CDR3 has 12 amino acids. Per the germline V gene, CDR1 is DFQATT and CDR2 is SNEGSKA (reference sequence). The CDR3 here is CSARQGLNTIYF. The CDR3, as DNA: TGCAGTGCTAGACAGGGTCTAAACACCATATATTTT.

V and J are TRBV7-9 and TRBJ1-4; 8 positions match TRBD1. Germline V gives CDR1 SEHNR, CDR2 FQNEAQ (reference sequence). V was clipped by 10 bases and J by 5 bases; unmatched bases: 6. The CDR3 loop spans 13 amino acids. The CDR3 DNA follows: TGTGCCACAGGACAGGGCGGGAATGAAAAACTGTTTTTT. It is translated as CATGQGGNEKLFF.

This clonotype was detected ten times or more. This chain links TRBV10-3 with TRBJ2-7; the match to TRBD2 covers 8 bases. V gave up 3 bases and J gave up 3 bases; unmatched junction bases: 13. This CDR3 is built from 17 residues. Germline values: CDR1 ENHRY, CDR2 SYGVKD. The CDR3 nucleotides read TGTGCCATCAGTGATTTTGGAGCGGGAGAGGCCGGCTACGAGCAGTACTTC. Translating gives CAISDFGAGEAGYEQYF.

The genes are TRBV7-9 and TRBJ2-1, with D tentatively TRBD2 (6 bases). This CDR3 has 12 residues. The V gene lost 5 bases and the J gene lost 12 bases, with 14 bases spanning the gap. Germline V gives CDR1 SEHNR, CDR2 FQNEAQ (reference sequence). CDR3 amino acids: CASSPPGGAQFF. The CDR3 region has the DNA TGTGCCAGCAGCCCCCCCGGAGGGGCGCAGTTCTTC.

The chain recombines TRBV10-1 with TRBJ2-3; 7 bases match TRBD1. Germline CDR1 WNHNN, CDR2 SYGVQD (reference sequence). The CDR3 covers 15 residues. Trimming at V came to 0 bases and at J to 2 bases, leaving 2 bases not matched to a gene. The CDR3 nucleotides read TGCGCCAGCAGTGAGTCAAGGGGGCTCACAGATACGCAGTATTTT. Amino acids: CASSESRGLTDTQYF.